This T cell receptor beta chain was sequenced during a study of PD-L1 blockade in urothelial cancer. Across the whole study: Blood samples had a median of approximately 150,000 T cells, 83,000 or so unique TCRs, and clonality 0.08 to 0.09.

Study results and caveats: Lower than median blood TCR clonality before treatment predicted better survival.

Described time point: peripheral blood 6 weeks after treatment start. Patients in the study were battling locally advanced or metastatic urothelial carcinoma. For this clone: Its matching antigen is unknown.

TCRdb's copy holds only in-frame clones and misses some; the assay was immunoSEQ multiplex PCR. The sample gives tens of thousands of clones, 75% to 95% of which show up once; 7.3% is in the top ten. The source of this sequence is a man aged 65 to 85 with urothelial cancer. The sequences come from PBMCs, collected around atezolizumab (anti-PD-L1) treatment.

The CDR3 spells CASSGKQGPDEQFF. CDR3 bases: TGTGCCAGCAGCGGAAAACAGGGGCCCGATGAGCAGTTCTTC. This sequence joins TRBV9 and TRBJ2-1; 7 nucleotides line up with TRBD1. Germline assignment: CDR1 SGDLS and CDR2 YYNGEE. V gave up 3 bases and J gave up 8 bases; unmatched junction bases: 8. The CDR3 consists of 14 residues. The entire variable domain, with the rest obtained from reference TRBV9 and TRBJ2-1, is as follows: DSGVTQTPKHLITATGQRVTLRCSPRSGDLSVYWYQQSLDQGLQFLIQYYNGEERAKGNILERFSAQQFPDLHSELNLSSLELGDSALYFCASSGKQGPDEQFFGPGTRLTVL.